In its sample, the clone carrying this TCR beta chain was seen a few times. Its matching antigen is unknown. Orbital computed tomography and thyroid ultrasound, together with serum TRAb and thyroxine and clinical symptoms, were used for diagnoses. These data originate in a study of T cells in Graves' hyperthyroidism and ophthalmopathy. Study summary: At initial diagnosis, before any treatment had begun, peripheral blood was obtained. Findings of the study overall: Among clonotypes expanded in thyroid above 0.001, most were also found in blood. Ophthalmopathy cases were set apart from stable hyperthyroidism by a 13 V-J model.

Researchers amplified the TCR beta CDR3 regions from RNA transcripts. The HTBI primer set drove a first-round RT-PCR of the TCR CDR3. Each CDR3 protein is one row after TCRdb ran MiXCR on the multiplex PCR reads. The repertoire has around 580,000 distinct CDR3 sequences, approximately 15% of them found once; the top ten carry approximately 18%. CDR1 and CDR2 (germline): MNHNS, SASEGT. V trimming: 8 bases; J trimming: 3 bases; junction bases outside the gene matches: 10. The CDR3 has 14 residues. The TCR was taken from a woman between 18 and 30 years old with Graves' hyperthyroidism. Sequencing used blood. The chain uses TRBV6-1 and TRBJ2-7, with TRBD1 matching over 7 bases. The CDR3 is CASLGWDRGYEQYF. The CDR3 nucleotides are TGTGCCAGCCTAGGGTGGGACAGAGGCTACGAGCAGTACTTC.